Sequencing of this T cell receptor (beta chain) was carried out in a study of Graves' ophthalmopathy and Graves' hyperthyroidism. RNA transcripts provided the template for amplifying TCR beta CDR3 regions. First-round RT-PCR relied on HTBI primers, and a second-round multiplex PCR came next. Each CDR3 protein gets one entry after TCRdb re-called the multiplex PCR reads with MiXCR. Here the sample spans more than 300,000 distinct CDR3 sequences, roughly 15% being singletons. With 6 bases clipped from V and 4 bases from J, the junction kept 11 bases outside the gene matches. CDR3 size: 16 residues. CDR1 is ENHRY and CDR2 is SYGVKD in the germline V gene.

Sequenced material: peripheral blood. The sequence was obtained from a woman aged 18-30 years with stable Graves' hyperthyroidism. V usage is TRBV10-3 and J usage is TRBJ2-7; 11 bases match TRBD1. CDR3: CAIRPHGQGASYEQYF. CDR3 coding DNA: TGTGCCATCAGACCCCACGGACAGGGGGCGTCGTACGAGCAGTACTTC.